Below, 32 T cell receptor beta chains from the same sample are listed, as sequenced in a study of sequential checkpoint blockade in melanoma. Clones were read by immunoSEQ multiplex PCR, and TCRdb kept only the in-frame ones, dropping some. Here the sample spans about 18,000 clones, 65% to 75% being singletons. The treatment is: randomized to nivolumab then ipilimumab (arm A) or the reverse (arm B). Sequenced material: tumor tissue (inferred from file names), taken from a patient given nivolumab and ipilimumab in sequence. These TCRs come from a human donor with melanoma.

Only one count was recorded for this clone. V and J are TRBV11-3 and TRBJ1-3; 10 nucleotides agree with TRBD1. Germline V CDR1 and CDR2: SGHNT, YENEEA. J gave up 7 bases and V 5 bases, and 8 bases lay outside the gene matches. There are 15 residues in the CDR3. CDR3 nucleotide sequence: TGTGCCAGCAGCCCCACCGGGACAGGGGCGAACACCATATATTTT. Translation gives CASSPTGTGANTIYF.

The J gene is TRBJ1-1, the V gene TRBV4-1; D might be TRBD1 (5 bases). This CDR3 is built from 16 residues. Trimming left V 1 base short and J 1 base short, with 13 bases between. Germline V gene data show CDR1 as MGHRA and CDR2 as YSYEKL. The CDR3 nucleotides are TGCGCCAGCAGCCAAGTTTTGTCCAGGGAGAACACTGAAGCTTTCTTT. Translation: CASSQVLSRENTEAFF.

This clone has just a few counts. This rearrangement joins TRBV10-3 to TRBJ2-7; D possibly uses TRBD1 or TRBD2 (6 bases each). Germline V gives CDR1 ENHRY, CDR2 SYGVKD. The CDR3 totals 14 residues. Trimming took off 10 bases at V and 6 bases at J, with 22 bases between the two ends. This CDR3 reads CASREEGGFGEQYF. CDR3 nucleotide sequence: TGTGCCAGCAGAGAGGAGGGGGGCTTCGGCGAGCAGTACTTC.

This chain connects TRBV5-1 to TRBJ2-3; perhaps TRBD2 as D (6 bases). This CDR3 is built from 16 residues. Per germline, CDR1 SGHRS and CDR2 YFSETQ. Trimming pared 3 bases from V and 0 bases from J, leaving 14 bases between. The CDR3 loop reads CASSSGEHPSTDTQYF. CDR3 sequence (DNA): TGCGCCAGCAGCTCGGGGGAACATCCTAGCACAGATACGCAGTATTTT.

The chain combines TRBV23-1 with TRBJ2-7; 11 nucleotides match TRBD2. Being an ORF, TRBV23-1 has a function that is uncertain. The trim removed 4 bases at V and 3 bases at J, leaving 2 bases unmatched. The CDR3 consists of 14 residues. The CDR3 loop reads CASSPGTSGYEQYF. The CDR3 nucleotides read TGCGCCAGCAGTCCCGGGACTAGCGGCTACGAGCAGTACTTC.

V is TRBV11-1 and J is TRBJ2-7; 10 nucleotides match TRBD1. The CDR3 is 18 amino acids. Germline V gene data show CDR1 as SGHAT and CDR2 as FQDESV (reference sequence). V lost 1 base, J lost 4 bases, and 13 bases stayed unmatched. CDR3 sequence reads: CASSLDSGIWTGGYEQYF. CDR3 bases: TGTGCCAGCAGCTTAGATAGTGGCATATGGACAGGGGGTTACGAGCAGTACTTC.

The gene calls are TRBV19 and TRBJ2-1; 9 nucleotides match TRBD2. The CDR3 extends over 15 amino acids. Trimming took 3 bases from V and 4 from J; bases not matched to a gene: 4. Germline V gives CDR1 LNHDA, CDR2 SQIVND (reference sequence). CDR3 coding DNA: TGTGCCAGTAGTATCCAGCGGGGGGCTTACAATGAGCAGTTCTTC. Translation gives CASSIQRGAYNEQFF.

The chain links TRBV28 to TRBJ1-5, with D unresolved. The V gene's germline CDR1 is MDHEN and CDR2 SYDVKM. V was clipped by 2 bases and J by 1 base, with 12 bases between them. The CDR3 loop spans 16 amino acids. CDR3 residues: CASSLNGEGSNQPQHF. For the CDR3, the DNA is TGTGCCAGCAGTTTAAACGGGGAAGGGAGCAATCAGCCCCAGCATTTT. Based on the CDR3 plus reference TRBV28 and TRBJ1-5, the full variable domain is DVKVTQSSRYLVKRTGEKVFLECVQDMDHENMFWYRQDPGLGLRLIYFSYDVKMKEKGDIPEGYSVSREKKERFSLILESASTNQTSMYLCASSLNGEGSNQPQHFGDGTRLSIL.

The V call is TRBV14, the J call TRBJ2-5; 10 bases map to TRBD1. Germline values: CDR1 SGHDN, CDR2 FVKESK. J gave up 2 bases and V 0 bases, and 9 bases lay outside the gene matches. The CDR3 consists of 18 residues. This CDR3 is CASSQDYSAGQGQETQYF. The CDR3 bases are TGTGCCAGCAGCCAAGACTACTCGGCGGGACAGGGGCAAGAGACCCAGTACTTC. The variable domain in full, with the rest retrieved from reference TRBV14 and TRBJ2-5, is EAGVTQFPSHSVIEKGQTVTLRCDPISGHDNLYWYRRVMGKEIKFLLHFVKESKQDESGMPNNRFLAERTGGTYSTLKVQPAELEDSGVYFCASSQDYSAGQGQETQYFGPGTRLLVL.

The chain has TRBV11-3 and TRBJ2-3; D is undetermined. This CDR3 has 14 amino acids. V lost 0 bases and J 9 bases, leaving 13 bases between the germline ends. Per germline, CDR1 SGHNT and CDR2 YENEEA. CDR3 in DNA: TGTGCCAGCAGCTTAGATGCATCCCCAACCACGCAGTATTTT. This codes for CASSLDASPTTQYF.

The rearrangement joins TRBV19 to TRBJ1-2, with a weak D call TRBD1 (6 bases). There are 12 residues in the CDR3. V gave up 9 bases and J gave up 6 bases, with 14 bases separating them. From germline, CDR1 is LNHDA and CDR2 SQIVND (reference sequence). CDR3 in amino acids: CASHHRADGYTF. In DNA form, the CDR3 reads TGTGCCAGCCACCACAGGGCGGATGGCTACACCTTC.

This rearrangement joins TRBV11-3 to TRBJ2-5; 8 nucleotides agree with TRBD1. The germline gives CDR1 SGHNT, CDR2 YENEEA. The CDR3 consists of 15 residues. With V trimmed by 5 bases and J by 5 bases, 10 bases remained unmatched. The CDR3 sequence is CASSPRGQGGETQYF. CDR3 in DNA: TGTGCCAGCAGCCCACGAGGACAGGGCGGGGAGACCCAGTACTTC.

The chain has TRBV11-3 and TRBJ1-2; D possibly corresponds to TRBD1 (5 bases). Germline CDR1 and CDR2: SGHNT and YENEEA. The length of the CDR3 is 15 residues. Trimming took off 5 bases at V and 7 bases at J, with 20 bases between the two ends. CDR3 coding DNA: TGTGCCAGCAGCGCGGGACCGTTTCCGCTGGTTGGCTACACCTTC. It is translated as CASSAGPFPLVGYTF.

Only a few counts were recorded for this clone. The gene calls are TRBV25-1 and TRBJ2-5; no firm D call. Germline V gene sequence: CDR1 MGHDK, CDR2 SYGVNS. The CDR3 is 13 amino acids. V gave up 3 bases and J gave up 2 bases, with 7 bases separating them. The CDR3: CASSDGPQETQYF. In DNA, the CDR3 is TGTGCCAGCAGTGATGGACCGCAAGAGACCCAGTACTTC.

The rearrangement uses TRBV6-4 and TRBJ1-5; 8 nucleotides match TRBD1. The CDR3 contains 15 residues. Germline V gene data show CDR1 as MRHNA and CDR2 as SNTAGT. J lost 6 bases, V lost 6 bases, and 10 bases had no gene match. CDR3 coding DNA: TGTGCCAGCAGGCACCTGACAGGGGTCGGTCAGCCCCAGCATTTT. Protein: CASRHLTGVGQPQHF.

This chain uses TRBV6-8 with TRBJ1-1; perhaps TRBD1 as D (5 bases). CDR3 length: 13 amino acids. Trimming cost V 5 bases and J 5 bases, with 12 bases left between them. Germline V CDR1 and CDR2: MNHGY, SAAAGT. The CDR3 DNA follows: TGTGCCAGCAGTGCTCAGGGAGAAACTGAAGCTTTCTTT. Its translation: CASSAQGETEAFF.

The CDR3, as DNA: TGTGCCAGCAGCTCCGGACAGCATCAGCCCCAGCATTTT. Translation gives CASSSGQHQPQHF. The chain links TRBV28 to TRBJ1-5; D may be TRBD1 (6 bases). CDR3 length equals 13 residues. V dropped 6 bases and J dropped 5 bases, with 11 bases sitting between them. CDR1 and CDR2 (germline): MDHEN, SYDVKM.

The chain links TRBV29-1 to TRBJ2-2, with D uncertain. The V gene's germline CDR1 is SQVTM and CDR2 ANQGSEA. V was cut by 6 bases and J by 7 bases, with 15 bases left in between. The CDR3 totals 13 residues. The CDR3 DNA follows: TGCAGCGTCGTTAGGCCATCGGGCGGGGAGCTGTTTTTT. Its protein is CSVVRPSGGELFF.

For the CDR3, the DNA is TGTGCCAGCTCACCGAGGAGGGATGAAGCTTTCTTT. Translated: CASSPRRDEAFF. This chain uses TRBV18 with TRBJ1-1, with D unclear. V shed 3 bases and J shed 7 bases, with 9 bases lying between them. Germline CDR1 is KGHSH and CDR2 is LQKENI. This CDR3 region has 12 residues.

In DNA form, the CDR3 reads TGTGCCTCCTCAATGGACAGGGACTCCTACGAGCAGTACTTC. Translating it yields CASSMDRDSYEQYF. V and J are TRBV19 and TRBJ2-7; TRBD1 aligns across 8 bases. The junction had 9 bases not matched to a gene; V was cut back by 11 bases and J by 0 bases. This CDR3 spans 14 amino acids. In germline, CDR1 is LNHDA, CDR2 SQIVND (reference sequence). Based on the CDR3 plus reference TRBV19 and TRBJ2-7, the full variable domain is DGGITQSPKYLFRKEGQNVTLSCEQNLNHDAMYWYRQDPGQGLRLIYYSQIVNDFQKGDIAEGYSVSREKKESFPLTVTSAQKNPTAFYLCASSMDRDSYEQYFGPGTRLTVT.

The V gene is TRBV1, the J gene TRBJ2-7; the table names TRBD2, a call not compared with the DNA. TRBV1 has pseudogene status. This CDR3 contains 15 residues. The CDR3 sequence: CASSRVRTSGDEQYF. The CDR3 nucleotides are TGCGCCAGCAGCCGAGTGAGGACTAGCGGCGACGAGCAGTACTTC.

This chain connects TRBV18 to TRBJ1-2; 8 bases agree with TRBD1. The junction had 2 bases not matched to a gene; V was cut back by 2 bases and J by 0 bases. The CDR3 spans 15 residues. Germline CDR1 and CDR2: KGHSH and LQKENI. The CDR3 sequence is CASSPGTGSNYGYTF. Here the CDR3 DNA reads TGTGCCAGCTCACCAGGGACAGGTTCTAACTATGGCTACACCTTC.

This sequence joins TRBV6-8 and TRBJ2-7; 7 positions agree with TRBD1. CDR1 MNHGY and CDR2 SAAAGT come from the germline V gene. The trim removed 7 bases at V and 2 bases at J, leaving 5 bases unmatched. This CDR3 is 13 amino acids long. CDR3 sequence reads: CASTRDSTYEQYF. The DNA for the CDR3 is TGTGCCAGCACCCGGGACAGTACCTACGAGCAGTACTTC.

V usage is TRBV28 and J usage is TRBJ2-7; D is unresolved. This CDR3 spans 14 amino acids. With 2 bases removed from V and 4 bases from J, the gap between germline ends came to 12 bases. Looked up from germline, CDR1 is MDHEN and CDR2 is SYDVKM. For the CDR3, the DNA is TGTGCCAGCAGTTTAGAGCTCCGGGCATACGAGCAGTACTTC. Translated, it gives CASSLELRAYEQYF.

The rearrangement joins TRBV30 to TRBJ2-7, with D perhaps matching TRBD2 (5 bases). The CDR3 runs to 14 residues. V was cut by 0 bases and J by 3 bases, with 12 bases left in between. Germline assignment: CDR1 GTSNPN and CDR2 SVGIG (reference sequence). The CDR3 loop reads CAWSVVGGIYEQYF. CDR3 sequence (DNA): TGTGCCTGGAGTGTGGTAGGAGGAATCTACGAGCAGTACTTC.

CDR3 sequence (DNA): TGCGCCAGCAGCCAAGATTTGGGAACAGGGAATGAGCAGTTCTTC. Translating gives CASSQDLGTGNEQFF. V is TRBV1 and J is TRBJ2-1; TRBD1 reflects the table's D call only, with no check against the DNA. TRBV1 is a pseudogene segment. There are 15 residues in the CDR3.

This clone has more than one count but fewer than ten. The chain is built from TRBV18 and TRBJ1-4; the match to TRBD1 covers 7 bases. The ends lost 4 bases at V and 5 bases at J; junction bases unmatched: 7. The CDR3 consists of 15 residues. Germline CDR1 and CDR2: KGHSH and LQKENI. The CDR3 here is CASSHDGTANEKLFF. CDR3 sequence (DNA): TGTGCCAGCTCACATGACGGGACAGCAAATGAAAAACTGTTTTTT.

The count of this clone is one. The chain uses TRBV4-1 and TRBJ1-3, with 8 bases fitting TRBD1. The J segment lost 0 bases and the V segment lost 0 bases, leaving 4 bases of the junction unmatched. Germline CDR1 MGHRA, CDR2 YSYEKL. The CDR3 sequence is 17 residues long. The CDR3 loop reads CASSQDTGGLSGNTIYF. The CDR3 region has the DNA TGCGCCAGCAGCCAAGATACAGGGGGTCTCTCTGGAAACACCATATATTTT.

The rearrangement links TRBV18 to TRBJ2-1, with 8 bases aligning to TRBD1. The junction had 4 bases not matched to a gene; V was cut back by 5 bases and J by 7 bases. Germline CDR1 reads KGHSH; CDR2 reads LQKENI. The CDR3 consists of 13 residues. CDR3 residues: CASSSDRGNEQFF. The CDR3 coding sequence is TGTGCCAGCTCATCTGACAGGGGAAATGAGCAGTTCTTC.

This clone showed up just once. The chain recombines TRBV9 with TRBJ1-5, with D uncertain. Trimming took 6 bases from V and 4 from J, leaving 11 bases between them. In germline, CDR1 is SGDLS, CDR2 YYNGEE. The CDR3 covers 13 residues. As DNA, the CDR3 is TGTGCCAGCAAACGGGAAGCGAATCAGCCCCAGCATTTT. It is translated as CASKREANQPQHF.

This clone was counted only a few times. The chain's CDR3 is CASIRTRGSPLHF. Here the CDR3 DNA reads TGTGCCAGCATTAGAACCAGGGGTTCACCCCTCCACTTT. V and J are TRBV6-8 and TRBJ1-6, with D perhaps matching TRBD1 (6 bases). This CDR3 has 13 residues. The V and J ends lost 7 bases and 9 bases respectively, with 13 bases between them. Germline V gene data show CDR1 as MNHGY and CDR2 as SAAAGT.

The chain links TRBV19 to TRBJ1-5; no definite D call. CDR3 length: 16 amino acids. Per germline, CDR1 LNHDA and CDR2 SQIVND (reference sequence). Trimming stripped 4 bases from V and 3 bases from J, with 16 bases between. This CDR3 reads CASSTPGGAVNQPQHF. CDR3 DNA: TGTGCCAGTAGTACCCCTGGAGGTGCCGTCAATCAGCCCCAGCATTTT.